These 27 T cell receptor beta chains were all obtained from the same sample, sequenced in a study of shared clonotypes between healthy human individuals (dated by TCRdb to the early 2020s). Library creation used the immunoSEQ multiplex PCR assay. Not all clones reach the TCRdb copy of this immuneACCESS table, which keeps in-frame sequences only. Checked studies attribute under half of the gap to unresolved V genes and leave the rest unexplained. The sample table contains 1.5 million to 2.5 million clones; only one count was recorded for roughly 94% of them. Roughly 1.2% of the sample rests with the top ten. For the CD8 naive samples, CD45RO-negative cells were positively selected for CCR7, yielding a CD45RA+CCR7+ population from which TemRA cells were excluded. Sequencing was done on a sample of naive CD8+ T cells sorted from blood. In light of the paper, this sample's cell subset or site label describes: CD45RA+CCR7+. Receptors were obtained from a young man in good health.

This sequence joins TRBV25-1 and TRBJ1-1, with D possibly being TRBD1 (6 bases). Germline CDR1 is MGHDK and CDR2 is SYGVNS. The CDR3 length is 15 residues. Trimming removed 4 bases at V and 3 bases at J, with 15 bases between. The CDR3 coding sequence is TGTGCCAGCAGTGTAAAACAGGGCTCAGACACTGAAGCTTTCTTT. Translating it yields CASSVKQGSDTEAFF. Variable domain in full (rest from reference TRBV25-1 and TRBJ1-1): EADIYQTPRYLVIGTGKKITLECSQTMGHDKMYWYQQDPGMELHLIHYSYGVNSTEKGDLSSESTVSRIRTEHFPLTLESARPSHTSQYLCASSVKQGSDTEAFFGQGTRLTVV.

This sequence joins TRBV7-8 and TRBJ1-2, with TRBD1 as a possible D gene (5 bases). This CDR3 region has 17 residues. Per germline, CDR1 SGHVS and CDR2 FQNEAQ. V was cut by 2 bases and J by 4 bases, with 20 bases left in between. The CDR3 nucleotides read TGTGCCAGCAGCTTAAATTTGGGCGGGGCATCGATCTATGGCTACACCTTC. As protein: CASSLNLGGASIYGYTF. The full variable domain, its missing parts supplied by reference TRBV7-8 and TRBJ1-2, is GAGVSQSPRYKVAKRGQDVALRCDPISGHVSLFWYQQALGQGPEFLTYFQNEAQLDKSGLPSDRFFAERPEGSVSTLKIQRTQQEDSAVYLCASSLNLGGASIYGYTFGSGTRLTVV.

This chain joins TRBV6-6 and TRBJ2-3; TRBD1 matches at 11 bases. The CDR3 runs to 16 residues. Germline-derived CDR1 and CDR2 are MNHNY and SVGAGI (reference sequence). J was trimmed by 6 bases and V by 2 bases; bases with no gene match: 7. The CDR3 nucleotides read TGTGCCAGCAGTTACCTCCGGGACAGGGGGTCGGATACGCAGTATTTT. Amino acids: CASSYLRDRGSDTQYF.

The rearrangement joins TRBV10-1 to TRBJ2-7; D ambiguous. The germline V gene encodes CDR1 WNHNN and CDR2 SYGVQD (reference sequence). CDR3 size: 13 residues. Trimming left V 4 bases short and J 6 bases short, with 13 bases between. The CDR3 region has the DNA TGCGCCAGCAGTGCCACCGGGTTTTCCGAGCAGTACTTC. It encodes CASSATGFSEQYF.

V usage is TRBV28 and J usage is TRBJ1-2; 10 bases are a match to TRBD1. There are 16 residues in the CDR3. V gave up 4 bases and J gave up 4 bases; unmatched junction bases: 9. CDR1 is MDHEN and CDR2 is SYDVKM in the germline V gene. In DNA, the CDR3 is TGTGCCAGCAGTTCCTTGACAGGGGGCAGCAGCTATGGCTACACCTTC. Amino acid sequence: CASSSLTGGSSYGYTF.

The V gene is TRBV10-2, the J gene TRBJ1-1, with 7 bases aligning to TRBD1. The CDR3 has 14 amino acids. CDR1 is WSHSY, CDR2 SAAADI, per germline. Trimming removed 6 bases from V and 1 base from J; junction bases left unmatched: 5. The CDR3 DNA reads TGCGCCAGCAGGCCTGACAGGGCGAACACTGAAGCTTTCTTT. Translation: CASRPDRANTEAFF.

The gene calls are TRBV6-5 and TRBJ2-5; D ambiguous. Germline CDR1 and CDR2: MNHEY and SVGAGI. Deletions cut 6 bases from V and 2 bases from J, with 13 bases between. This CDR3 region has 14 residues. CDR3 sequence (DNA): TGTGCCAGCAGCCCATACAGATCTCAAGAGACCCAGTACTTC. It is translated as CASSPYRSQETQYF.

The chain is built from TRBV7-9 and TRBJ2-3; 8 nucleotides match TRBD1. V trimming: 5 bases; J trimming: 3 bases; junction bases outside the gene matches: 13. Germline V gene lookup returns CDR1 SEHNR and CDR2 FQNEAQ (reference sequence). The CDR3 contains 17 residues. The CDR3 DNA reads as TGTGCCAGCAGCATAATTACAGGGGGTACAAAGACAGATACGCAGTATTTT. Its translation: CASSIITGGTKTDTQYF. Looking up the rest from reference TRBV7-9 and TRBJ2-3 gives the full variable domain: DTGVSQNPRHKITKRGQNVTFRCDPISEHNRLYWYRQTLGQGPEFLTYFQNEAQLEKSRLLSDRFSAERPKGSFSTLEIQRTEQGDSAMYLCASSIITGGTKTDTQYFGPGTRLTVL.

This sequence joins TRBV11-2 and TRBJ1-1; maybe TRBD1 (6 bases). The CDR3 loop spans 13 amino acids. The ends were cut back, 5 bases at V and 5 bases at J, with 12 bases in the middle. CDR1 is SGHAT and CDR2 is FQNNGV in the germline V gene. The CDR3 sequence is CASSTEGGTEAFF. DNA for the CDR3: TGTGCCAGCAGCACAGAAGGGGGGACTGAAGCTTTCTTT.

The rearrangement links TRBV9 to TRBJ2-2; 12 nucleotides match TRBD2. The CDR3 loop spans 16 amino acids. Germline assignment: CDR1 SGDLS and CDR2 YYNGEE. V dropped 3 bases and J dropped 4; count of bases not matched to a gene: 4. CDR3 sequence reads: CASSAALAGGTGELFF. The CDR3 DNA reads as TGTGCCAGCAGCGCGGCACTAGCGGGGGGCACCGGGGAGCTGTTTTTT.

The chain's CDR3 is CASGYSNQPQHF. DNA of the CDR3: TGTGCCAGCGGGTATAGCAATCAGCCCCAGCATTTT. The rearrangement joins TRBV6-5 to TRBJ1-5; no reliable D call. Germline V lookup: CDR1 MNHEY, CDR2 SVGAGI. The V end was cut by 8 bases, the J end by 0 bases, with 5 bases between. The CDR3 is 12 amino acids.

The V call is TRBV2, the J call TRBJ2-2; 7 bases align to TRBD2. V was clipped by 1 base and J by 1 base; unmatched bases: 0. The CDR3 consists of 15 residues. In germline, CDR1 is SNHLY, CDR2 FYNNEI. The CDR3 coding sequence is TGTGCCAGCAGTGAAGTAGCGGGGAACACCGGGGAGCTGTTTTTT. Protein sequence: CASSEVAGNTGELFF.

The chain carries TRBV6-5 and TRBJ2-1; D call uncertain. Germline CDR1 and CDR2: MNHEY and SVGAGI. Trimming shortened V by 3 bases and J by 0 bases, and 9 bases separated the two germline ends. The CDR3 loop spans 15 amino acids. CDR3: CASSYLPLSYNEQFF. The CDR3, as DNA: TGTGCCAGCAGTTATCTCCCCCTCTCCTACAATGAGCAGTTCTTC.

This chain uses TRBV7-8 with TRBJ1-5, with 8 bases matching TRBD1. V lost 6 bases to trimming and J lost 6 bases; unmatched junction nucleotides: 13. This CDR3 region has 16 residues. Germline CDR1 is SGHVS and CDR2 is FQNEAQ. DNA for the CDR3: TGTGCCAGCAGTTCCCTTGACAGGGGCGTTAGTCAGCCCCAGCATTTT. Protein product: CASSSLDRGVSQPQHF.

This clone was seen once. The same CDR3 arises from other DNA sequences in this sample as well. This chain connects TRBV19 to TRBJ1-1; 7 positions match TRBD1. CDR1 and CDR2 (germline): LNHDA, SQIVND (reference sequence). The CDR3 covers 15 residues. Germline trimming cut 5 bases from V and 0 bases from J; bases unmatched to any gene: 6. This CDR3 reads CASSPRTGLNTEAFF. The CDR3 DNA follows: TGTGCCAGTAGTCCCCGGACAGGTTTGAACACTGAAGCTTTCTTT. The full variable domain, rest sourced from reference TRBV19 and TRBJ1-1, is DGGITQSPKYLFRKEGQNVTLSCEQNLNHDAMYWYRQDPGQGLRLIYYSQIVNDFQKGDIAEGYSVSREKKESFPLTVTSAQKNPTAFYLCASSPRTGLNTEAFFGQGTRLTVV.

CDR3 loop: CASSFPVDGNTIYF. The DNA for the CDR3 is TGTGCCAGCAGTTTCCCCGTGGATGGAAACACCATATATTTT. The chain is built from TRBV28 and TRBJ1-3, with D hard to call. V was shortened by 3 bases and J by 3 bases, with 9 bases between the two germline ends. The CDR3 has 14 amino acids. Germline V CDR1 and CDR2: MDHEN, SYDVKM.

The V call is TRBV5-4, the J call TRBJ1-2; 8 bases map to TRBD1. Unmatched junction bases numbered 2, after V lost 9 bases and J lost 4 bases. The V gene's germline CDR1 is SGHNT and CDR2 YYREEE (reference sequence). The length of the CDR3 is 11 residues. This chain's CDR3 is CAIDRGYGYTF. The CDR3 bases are TGTGCCATAGACAGGGGCTATGGCTACACCTTC.

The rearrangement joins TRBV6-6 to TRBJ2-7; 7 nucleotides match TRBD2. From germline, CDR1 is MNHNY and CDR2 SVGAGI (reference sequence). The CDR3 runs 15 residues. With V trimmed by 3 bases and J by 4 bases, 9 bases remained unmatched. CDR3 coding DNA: TGTGCCAGCAGTTATGCGGGAGAGTCCTCTTACGAGCAGTACTTC. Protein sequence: CASSYAGESSYEQYF.

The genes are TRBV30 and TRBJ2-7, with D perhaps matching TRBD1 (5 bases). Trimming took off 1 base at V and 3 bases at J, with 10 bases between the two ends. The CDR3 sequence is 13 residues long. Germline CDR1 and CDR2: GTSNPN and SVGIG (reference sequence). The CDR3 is CAWSGPGIYEQYF. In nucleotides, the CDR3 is TGTGCCTGGAGTGGCCCAGGGATCTACGAGCAGTACTTC.

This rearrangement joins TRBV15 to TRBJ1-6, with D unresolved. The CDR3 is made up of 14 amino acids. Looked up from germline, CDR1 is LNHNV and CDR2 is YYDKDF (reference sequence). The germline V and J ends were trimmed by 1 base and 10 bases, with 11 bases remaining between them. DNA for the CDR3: TGTGCCACCAGCAGAGGAACGGGAAGGTCACCCCTCCACTTT. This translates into CATSRGTGRSPLHF.

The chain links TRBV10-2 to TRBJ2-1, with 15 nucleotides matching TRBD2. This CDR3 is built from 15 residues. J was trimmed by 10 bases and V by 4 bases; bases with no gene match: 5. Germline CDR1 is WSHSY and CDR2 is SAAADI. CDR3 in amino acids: CASSGTSGGAGEQFF. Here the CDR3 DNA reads TGCGCCAGCAGTGGGACTAGCGGGGGGGCAGGGGAGCAGTTCTTC.

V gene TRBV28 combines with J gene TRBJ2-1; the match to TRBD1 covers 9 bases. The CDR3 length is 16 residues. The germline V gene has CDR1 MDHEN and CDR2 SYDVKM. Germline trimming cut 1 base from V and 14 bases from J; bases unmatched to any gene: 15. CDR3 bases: TGTGCCAGCAGTTTATACCCGGGACAGGGTAAAGTGATAGAGTTCTTC. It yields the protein CASSLYPGQGKVIEFF.

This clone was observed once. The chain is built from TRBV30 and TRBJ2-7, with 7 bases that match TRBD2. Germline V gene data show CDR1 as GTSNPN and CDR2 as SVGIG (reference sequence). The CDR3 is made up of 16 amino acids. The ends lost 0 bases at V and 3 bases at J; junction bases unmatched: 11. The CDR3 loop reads CAWSVWETSSNYEQYF. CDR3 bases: TGTGCCTGGAGTGTATGGGAGACTAGCAGCAACTACGAGCAGTACTTC.

CDR3 amino acids: CASSLRDSYGYTF. CDR3 DNA: TGCGCCAGCAGCCTACGGGACAGCTATGGCTACACCTTC. This rearrangement joins TRBV4-1 to TRBJ1-2, with 7 bases aligning to TRBD1. This CDR3 region has 13 residues. In germline, CDR1 is MGHRA, CDR2 YSYEKL. Unmatched junction bases numbered 3, after V lost 4 bases and J lost 4 bases.

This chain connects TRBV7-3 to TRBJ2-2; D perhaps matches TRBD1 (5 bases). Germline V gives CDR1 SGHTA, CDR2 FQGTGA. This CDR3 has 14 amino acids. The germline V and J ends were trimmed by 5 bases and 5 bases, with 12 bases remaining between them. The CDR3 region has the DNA TGTGCCAGCAGCGTCGTAGGGGAAACCGGGGAGCTGTTTTTT. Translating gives CASSVVGETGELFF. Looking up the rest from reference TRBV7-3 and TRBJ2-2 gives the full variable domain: GAGVSQTPSNKVTEKGKYVELRCDPISGHTALYWYRQSLGQGPEFLIYFQGTGAADDSGLPNDRFFAVRPEGSVSTLKIQRTERGDSAVYLCASSVVGETGELFFGEGSRLTVL.

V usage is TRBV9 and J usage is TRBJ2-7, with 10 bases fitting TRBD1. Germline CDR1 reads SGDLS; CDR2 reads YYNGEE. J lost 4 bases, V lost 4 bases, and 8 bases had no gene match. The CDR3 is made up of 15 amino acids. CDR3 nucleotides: TGTGCCAGCAGCCCCCGGGACAGGGGTTCGTACGAGCAGTACTTC. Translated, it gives CASSPRDRGSYEQYF.

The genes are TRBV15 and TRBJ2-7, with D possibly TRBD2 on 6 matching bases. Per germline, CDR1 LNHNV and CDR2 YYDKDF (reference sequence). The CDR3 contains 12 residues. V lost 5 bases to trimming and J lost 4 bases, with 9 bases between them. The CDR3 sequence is CATSAEGYEQYF. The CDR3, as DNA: TGTGCCACCAGCGCGGAGGGTTACGAGCAGTACTTC. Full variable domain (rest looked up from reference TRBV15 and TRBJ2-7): DAMVIQNPRYQVTQFGKPVTLSCSQTLNHNVMYWYQQKSSQAPKLLFHYYDKDFNNEADTPDNFQSRRPNTSFCFLDIRSPGLGDTAMYLCATSAEGYEQYFGPGTRLTVT.